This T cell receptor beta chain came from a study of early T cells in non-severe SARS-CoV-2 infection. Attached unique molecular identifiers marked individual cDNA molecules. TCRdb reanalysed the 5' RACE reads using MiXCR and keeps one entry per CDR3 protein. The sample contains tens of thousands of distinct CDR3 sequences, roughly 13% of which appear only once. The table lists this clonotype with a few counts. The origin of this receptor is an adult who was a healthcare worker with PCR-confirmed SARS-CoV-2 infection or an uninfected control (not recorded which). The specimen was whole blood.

CDR3 sequence: CASSVGHLEAYEQYF. The CDR3 DNA reads as TGTGCCAGCAGCGTAGGGCACCTAGAGGCCTACGAGCAGTACTTC. V and J are TRBV9 and TRBJ2-7; no reliable D call. CDR1 and CDR2 (germline): SGDLS, YYNGEE. The CDR3 loop spans 15 amino acids. Trimming pared 0 bases from V and 2 bases from J, leaving 12 bases between.